The TCR beta chain under discussion was sequenced for a study of blood T cell repertoires in COVID-19. About the study: Both acute and convalescent COVID-19 samples were obtained from the United States, Italy and Spain. PBMCs, B-cell-depleted T cells, or T cells were the source of the cDNA or gDNA that made up the material.

Per the authors' pipeline: It was from reference gene primer amplification that nucleated cell counts were estimated. TCRdb's copy holds only in-frame clones and misses some; the assay was immunoSEQ multiplex PCR. That table is the source of V, J and clone size, and D and trimming were worked out from the DNA. The data show 100,000 or so clones, over 80% seen once. V lost 6 bases and J lost 4; bases outside the gene matches: 12. The length of the CDR3 is 17 residues. Germline V gene data show CDR1 as SNHLY and CDR2 as FYNNEI. This clone has a single count. The chain carries TRBV2 and TRBJ2-2, with 9 nucleotides matching TRBD1. The TCR was taken from a woman aged 50 to 60 in a cohort sampled during active COVID-19. Sequenced input: peripheral blood. CDR3 in DNA: TGTGCCAGCAGCGAAACAAGGACAGGGGTAATCACCGGGGAGCTGTTTTTT. It encodes CASSETRTGVITGELFF.